These T cell receptor beta chains were read from a single sample in a study of cytomegalovirus exposure and HLA in healthy donors. TCRdb's table, derived via immunoSEQ multiplex PCR, lists solely in-frame clones and lacks some. The sample yields roughly 130,000 clones, roughly 90% seen once. Sequencing was done on a sample of PBMCs. The receptors were gathered from a young man in good health and CMV-seronegative. The CDR3 runs from the conserved cysteine through the conserved F or W. Fields, in order: D gene, J gene, V gene, clone size, CDR3 protein, CDR3 DNA. The D gene is left open where the match is weak. Only some rows state a clone size, as once, few, many or a class for expanded clones.

D gene: TRBD1; J gene: TRBJ1-3; V gene: TRBV9; clone size: -; CDR3 protein: CASSKDRGNTIYF; CDR3 DNA: TGTGCCAGCAGCAAGGACAGGGGAAACACCATATATTTT
D gene: -; J gene: TRBJ1-4; V gene: TRBV7-8; clone size: -; CDR3 protein: CASSFSPNEKLFF; CDR3 DNA: TGTGCCAGCAGCTTTAGTCCAAATGAAAAACTGTTTTTT
D gene: TRBD1; J gene: TRBJ2-7; V gene: TRBV13; clone size: -; CDR3 protein: CASSDRTGGSYEQYF; CDR3 DNA: TGTGCCAGCAGCGACCGGACAGGAGGCTCCTACGAGCAGTACTTC
D gene: TRBD1; J gene: TRBJ1-4; V gene: TRBV27; clone size: -; CDR3 protein: CASSLSLGQGREKLFF; CDR3 DNA: TGTGCCAGCAGTTTATCGCTGGGACAGGGTAGAGAAAAACTGTTTTTT
D gene: TRBD1; J gene: TRBJ1-4; V gene: TRBV5-1; clone size: -; CDR3 protein: CASSFVQGAGEKLFF; CDR3 DNA: TGCGCCAGCAGCTTTGTACAGGGGGCTGGTGAAAAACTGTTTTTT
D gene: TRBD1; J gene: TRBJ2-2; V gene: TRBV4-2; clone size: -; CDR3 protein: CASSQPGQGAVGELFF; CDR3 DNA: TGTGCCAGCAGCCAACCGGGACAGGGGGCTGTCGGGGAGCTGTTTTTT
D gene: -; J gene: TRBJ1-4; V gene: TRBV9; clone size: once; CDR3 protein: CASSAATGEKLFF; CDR3 DNA: TGTGCCAGCAGCGCTGCGACTGGGGAAAAACTGTTTTTT
D gene: TRBD2; J gene: TRBJ2-5; V gene: TRBV7-9; clone size: -; CDR3 protein: CASSPGLAGRRETQYF; CDR3 DNA: TGTGCCAGCAGCCCCGGACTAGCGGGGAGGAGAGAGACCCAGTACTTC
D gene: TRBD1; J gene: TRBJ1-1; V gene: TRBV13; clone size: -; CDR3 protein: CASSQRTGVVDEAFF; CDR3 DNA: TGTGCCAGCAGCCAGAGGACAGGGGTTGTTGATGAAGCTTTCTTT
D gene: TRBD2; J gene: TRBJ2-7; V gene: TRBV28; clone size: -; CDR3 protein: CATVAGGAYEQYF; CDR3 DNA: TGTGCCACAGTAGCGGGGGGAGCCTACGAGCAGTACTTC
D gene: -; J gene: TRBJ1-6; V gene: TRBV6-5; clone size: -; CDR3 protein: CATLRGYNSPLHF; CDR3 DNA: TGTGCCACCCTCCGGGGCTATAATTCACCCCTCCACTTT
D gene: -; J gene: TRBJ1-2; V gene: TRBV7-9; clone size: -; CDR3 protein: CASSLLEGGHNGYTF; CDR3 DNA: TGTGCCAGCAGCTTATTAGAGGGGGGGCACAACGGCTACACCTTC
D gene: TRBD2; J gene: TRBJ2-5; V gene: TRBV5-1; clone size: -; CDR3 protein: CASSSSGTSGETQYF; CDR3 DNA: TGCGCCAGCAGCTCCTCCGGGACTAGCGGAGAGACCCAGTACTTC
D gene: -; J gene: TRBJ1-1; V gene: TRBV6-1; clone size: -; CDR3 protein: CASRIWLQDTEAFF; CDR3 DNA: TGTGCCAGCAGAATCTGGCTCCAGGACACTGAAGCTTTCTTT
D gene: -; J gene: TRBJ1-2; V gene: TRBV7-9; clone size: -; CDR3 protein: CASSQGEGSYGYTF; CDR3 DNA: TGTGCCAGCAGCCAAGGCGAGGGATCCTATGGCTACACCTTC
D gene: TRBD2; J gene: TRBJ2-1; V gene: TRBV7-3; clone size: -; CDR3 protein: CASSFPTSGGSSYNEQFF; CDR3 DNA: TGTGCCAGCAGCTTTCCGACTAGCGGGGGGAGCTCCTACAATGAGCAGTTCTTC
D gene: -; J gene: TRBJ1-1; V gene: TRBV6-6; clone size: -; CDR3 protein: CASSQDRGLFTEAFF; CDR3 DNA: TGTGCCAGCAGCCAGGACCGAGGGTTGTTCACTGAAGCTTTCTTT
D gene: TRBD1; J gene: TRBJ1-4; V gene: TRBV2; clone size: -; CDR3 protein: CASREGAGNEKLFF; CDR3 DNA: TGTGCCAGCAGAGAGGGGGCCGGTAATGAAAAACTGTTTTTT
D gene: TRBD2; J gene: TRBJ2-1; V gene: TRBV18; clone size: -; CDR3 protein: CASSPLFLASGNSYNEQFF; CDR3 DNA: TGTGCCAGCTCACCACTCTTCTTGGCTAGCGGGAACTCCTACAATGAGCAGTTCTTC
D gene: -; J gene: TRBJ2-2; V gene: TRBV5-1; clone size: -; CDR3 protein: CASSLGGNTGELFF; CDR3 DNA: TGCGCCAGCAGCTTAGGGGGGAACACCGGGGAGCTGTTTTTT
D gene: TRBD1; J gene: TRBJ1-1; V gene: TRBV5-1; clone size: -; CDR3 protein: CASSPETGSTEAFF; CDR3 DNA: TGCGCCAGCAGCCCCGAGACAGGGAGCACTGAAGCTTTCTTT
D gene: -; J gene: TRBJ2-5; V gene: TRBV5-1; clone size: -; CDR3 protein: CASSLGPAWGEETQYF; CDR3 DNA: TGCGCCAGCAGCTTGGGTCCCGCCTGGGGGGAAGAGACCCAGTACTTC
D gene: -; J gene: TRBJ2-3; V gene: TRBV7-2; clone size: -; CDR3 protein: CASSLKGGTDTQYF; CDR3 DNA: TGTGCCAGCAGCTTAAAAGGGGGCACAGATACGCAGTATTTT
D gene: TRBD1; J gene: TRBJ1-6; V gene: TRBV7-9; clone size: -; CDR3 protein: CASSSPGQVPPPLHF; CDR3 DNA: TGTGCCAGCAGCTCCCCGGGACAGGTGCCACCACCCCTCCACTTT
D gene: -; J gene: TRBJ1-5; V gene: TRBV5-6; clone size: -; CDR3 protein: CASSWGGGTGNQPQHF; CDR3 DNA: TGTGCCAGCAGCTGGGGAGGGGGAACGGGCAATCAGCCCCAGCATTTT
D gene: TRBD1; J gene: TRBJ2-7; V gene: TRBV6-1; clone size: -; CDR3 protein: CASSLHRDRSYEQYF; CDR3 DNA: TGTGCCAGCAGTCTACACCGGGACAGGTCCTACGAGCAGTACTTC
D gene: TRBD1; J gene: TRBJ2-1; V gene: TRBV28; clone size: -; CDR3 protein: CASSEYRGKSYNEQFF; CDR3 DNA: TGTGCCAGCAGTGAGTACAGGGGTAAATCCTACAATGAGCAGTTCTTC
D gene: TRBD2; J gene: TRBJ2-3; V gene: TRBV9; clone size: few; CDR3 protein: CASSVQSGGAKSTDTQYF; CDR3 DNA: TGTGCCAGCAGCGTACAAAGCGGGGGGGCGAAGAGTACAGATACGCAGTATTTT